The sequence of this TCR beta chain was determined in a study of blood T cell repertoires in COVID-19 (dated by TCRdb to the early 2020s). In terms of the full investigation: Samples from collaborators originated in the United States, Italy and Spain and spanned both the acute and convalescent phases of COVID-19. The material from the prospective study consisted of cDNA or gDNA derived from T cells, B-cell-depleted T cells, or PBMCs. Subjects who had been exposed to COVID-19, were actively infected with it, or had recovered from it provided the deeply sampled blood TCRbeta repertoires that made up the dataset. The repertoires were made available in a free public database intended to serve as a resource for research on the immune response to SARS-CoV-2. The samples were drawn from two sources: the first 160 participants of the ongoing ImmuneRACE study, and 1,200 or so subjects contributed by 6 global collaborators. Sample metadata almost always included a de-identified subject ID, COVID-19 status, age in years and sex. Where HLA class I and class II types were available, the types were taken from metadata supplied by the sample provider, not from assay-based typing. Results and caveats for the whole study, not just this receptor: The amount of clinical and demographic metadata varied by source and participant and was provided uncurated.

Participants in the prospective study were aged about 18 to 100 years, lived in 20 to 25 United States geographic areas, and enrolled through a virtual design. To assign participants to cohorts, the prospective study relied on clinical history that participants themselves reported in a screening survey and a study questionnaire. Each participant in the prospective study had whole blood, serum and a nasopharyngeal or oropharyngeal swab collected by mobile phlebotomists. Over a roughly 2-month period, participants in the prospective study had the option of providing additional blood draws and questionnaires. Prospective study blood samples were shipped either frozen or at room temperature before DNA extraction. Notes on this clone: What antigen it recognizes has not been identified. One base away there is no much larger clone; base qualities are not given.

TCRbeta CDR3 regions were amplified from genomic DNA by means of the immunoSEQ Assay, a bias-controlled multiplex PCR. Regarding the original processing steps: The number of nucleated cells in each sample was estimated from the amplification of reference gene primers within the assay. Sequence reads were collapsed and filtered to measure the absolute abundance of every unique TCRbeta CDR3 rearrangement. For each sample, productive Simpson clonality was calculated as the square root of Simpson's diversity index over productive rearrangements. TCRdb provides this immuneACCESS table in a form limited to in-frame rearrangements. Some clones are lacking; in checked studies, under half of them reflect an unresolved V gene, and why the rest are absent is not known. From that table come the V and J calls and clone size; the DNA was used to work out D and trimming. The sample has roughly 240,000 clones on record, 88% of them singletons. Clones ranked in the top ten supply 2% to 2.5% of the sample.

Specimen: PBMCs or T cells enriched from blood (not recorded which). The clonotype was recovered from a woman in her forties with acute COVID-19.

In nucleotide form, the sequence is TGTGCCTGGAGTCTCAGACAGGGGGCGGGTCAGCCCCAGCATTTT. It is translated as CAWSLRQGAGQPQHF. The chain links TRBV30 with TRBJ1-5; 10 central nucleotides agree with TRBD1. Looking up the germline V gene (reference sequence) yields CDR1 GTSNPN and CDR2 SVGIG. The germline V and J ends show losses of 2 bases and 6 bases respectively, and no gene match explains 7 bases of the junction. The CDR3 runs 15 residues from the cysteine to the phenylalanine. The kept DNA is CDR3 alone, 45 bases in frame from the first base. With all but the CDR3 taken from the reference TRBV30 and TRBJ1-5 genes, the full variable domain is: SQTIHQWPATLVQPVGSPLSLECTVEGTSNPNLYWYRQAAGRGLQLLFYSVGIGQISSEVPQNLSASRPQDRQFILSSKKLLLSDSGFYLCAWSLRQGAGQPQHFGDGTRLSIL.